This T cell receptor beta chain was captured by sequencing in a study of blood T cell repertoires in COVID-19. Across the whole study: Whether acute or convalescent, the COVID-19 samples came from the United States, Italy and Spain. The analysed material was cDNA or gDNA that came from T cells, B-cell-depleted T cells, or PBMCs.

After removal of 3 bases from V and 1 base from J, the junction contained 3 bases not matched to a gene. Germline-derived CDR1 and CDR2 are SGHRS and YFSETQ. The CDR3 covers 16 residues. Original handling: Reference gene primers were amplified, and this amplification served to estimate nucleated cell counts. Here immunoSEQ multiplex PCR was the method, and the copy in TCRdb shows in-frame clones only, minus some. The V and J calls and the clone size are those of that table, but D and trimming were determined from the DNA. The sample lists roughly 200,000 clones; 88% were seen once. This TCR was recovered from a man in his forties with active or convalescent COVID-19. The source material was peripheral blood. The J gene is TRBJ2-6, the V gene TRBV5-1, with 8 nucleotides matching TRBD1. CDR3 coding DNA: TGCGCCAGCAGCTACGGACAGGGTTCTGGGGCCAACGTCCTGACTTTC. Translated, it gives CASSYGQGSGANVLTF.